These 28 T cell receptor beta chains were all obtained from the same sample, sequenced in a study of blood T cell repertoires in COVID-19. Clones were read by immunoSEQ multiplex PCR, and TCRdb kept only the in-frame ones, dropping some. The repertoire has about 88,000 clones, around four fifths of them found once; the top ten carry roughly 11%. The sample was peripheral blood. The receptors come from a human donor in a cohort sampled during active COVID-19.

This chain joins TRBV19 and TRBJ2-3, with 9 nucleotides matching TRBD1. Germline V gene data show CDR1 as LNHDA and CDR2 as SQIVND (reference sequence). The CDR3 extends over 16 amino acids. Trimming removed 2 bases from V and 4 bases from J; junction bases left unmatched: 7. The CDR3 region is CASSISVQGASDTQYF. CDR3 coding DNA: TGTGCCAGTAGTATATCGGTACAGGGGGCATCAGATACGCAGTATTTT.

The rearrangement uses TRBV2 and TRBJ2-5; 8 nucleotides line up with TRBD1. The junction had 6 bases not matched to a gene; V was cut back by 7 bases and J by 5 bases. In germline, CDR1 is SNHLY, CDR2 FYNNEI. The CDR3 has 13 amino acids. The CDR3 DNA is TGTGCCAGCAAAAGAAGACAGGGGGAGACCCAGTACTTC. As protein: CASKRRQGETQYF. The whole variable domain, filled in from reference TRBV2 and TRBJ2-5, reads EPEVTQTPSHQVTQMGQEVILRCVPISNHLYFYWYRQILGQKVEFLVSFYNNEISEKSEIFDDQFSVERPDGSNFTLKIRSTKLEDSAMYFCASKRRQGETQYFGPGTRLLVL.

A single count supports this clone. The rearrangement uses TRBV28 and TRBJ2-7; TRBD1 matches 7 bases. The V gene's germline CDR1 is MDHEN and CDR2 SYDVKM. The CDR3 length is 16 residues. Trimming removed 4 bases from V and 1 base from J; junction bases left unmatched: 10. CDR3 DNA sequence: TGTGCCAGCAGTTCCTCCCCACAGGGGTCGTCCTACGAGCAGTACTTC. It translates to CASSSSPQGSSYEQYF.

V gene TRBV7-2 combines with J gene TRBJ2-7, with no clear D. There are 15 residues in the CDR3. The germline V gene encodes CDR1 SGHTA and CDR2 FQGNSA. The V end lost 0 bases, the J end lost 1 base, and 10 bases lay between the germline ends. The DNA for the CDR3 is TGTGCCAGCAGCTTAGCGCCTCGCCAGTCCTACGAGCAGTACTTC. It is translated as CASSLAPRQSYEQYF.

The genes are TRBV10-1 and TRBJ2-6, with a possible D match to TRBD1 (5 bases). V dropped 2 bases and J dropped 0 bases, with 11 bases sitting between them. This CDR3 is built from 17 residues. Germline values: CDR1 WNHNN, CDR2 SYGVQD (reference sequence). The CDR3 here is CASSEGAGTSGANVLTF. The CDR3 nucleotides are TGCGCCAGCAGTGAGGGGGCAGGTACCTCTGGGGCCAACGTCCTGACTTTC.

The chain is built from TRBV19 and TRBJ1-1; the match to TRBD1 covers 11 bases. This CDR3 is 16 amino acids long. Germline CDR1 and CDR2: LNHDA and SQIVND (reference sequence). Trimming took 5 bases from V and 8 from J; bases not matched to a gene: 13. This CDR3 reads CASSAMGGGQGVEAFF. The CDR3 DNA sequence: TGTGCCAGTAGTGCTATGGGCGGGGGACAGGGGGTAGAAGCTTTCTTT.

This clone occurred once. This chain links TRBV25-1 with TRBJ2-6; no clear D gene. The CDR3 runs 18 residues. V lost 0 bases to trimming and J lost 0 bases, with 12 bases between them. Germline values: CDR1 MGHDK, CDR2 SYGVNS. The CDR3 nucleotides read TGTGCCAGCAGTGAATATCCCCTTGGCCCCTCTGGGGCCAACGTCCTGACTTTC. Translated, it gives CASSEYPLGPSGANVLTF.

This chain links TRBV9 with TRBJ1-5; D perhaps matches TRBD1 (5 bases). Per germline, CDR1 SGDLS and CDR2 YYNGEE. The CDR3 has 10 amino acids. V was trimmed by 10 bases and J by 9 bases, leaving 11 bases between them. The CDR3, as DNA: TGTGCCTGGGGGGAGGGGCCCCAGCATTTT. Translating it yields CAWGEGPQHF. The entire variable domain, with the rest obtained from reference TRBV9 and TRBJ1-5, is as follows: DSGVTQTPKHLITATGQRVTLRCSPRSGDLSVYWYQQSLDQGLQFLIQYYNGEERAKGNILERFSAQQFPDLHSELNLSSLELGDSALYFCAWGEGPQHFGDGTRLSIL.

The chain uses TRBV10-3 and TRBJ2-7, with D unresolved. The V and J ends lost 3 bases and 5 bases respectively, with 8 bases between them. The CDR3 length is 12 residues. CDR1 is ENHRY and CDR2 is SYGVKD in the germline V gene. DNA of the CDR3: TGTGCCATCAGTGATCACCGGGACGAGCAGTACTTC. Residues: CAISDHRDEQYF.

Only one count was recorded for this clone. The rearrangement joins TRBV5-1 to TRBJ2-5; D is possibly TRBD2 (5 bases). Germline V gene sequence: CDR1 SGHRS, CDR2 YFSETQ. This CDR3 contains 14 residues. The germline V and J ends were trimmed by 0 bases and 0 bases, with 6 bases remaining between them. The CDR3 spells CASSLARDQETQYF. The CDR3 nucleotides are TGCGCCAGCAGCTTGGCGCGGGACCAAGAGACCCAGTACTTC.

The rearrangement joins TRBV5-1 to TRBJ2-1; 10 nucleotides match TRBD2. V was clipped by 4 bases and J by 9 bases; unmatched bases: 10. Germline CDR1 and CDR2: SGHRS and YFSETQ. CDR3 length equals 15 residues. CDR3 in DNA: TGCGCCAGCAGCCTGGAAAGCGGGAGGGCCGGTGAGCAGTTCTTC. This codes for CASSLESGRAGEQFF.

The CDR3 DNA reads as TGTGCCAGCAGTTACTCGAGGACAACAAACACAGATACGCAGTATTTT. Translated, it gives CASSYSRTTNTDTQYF. The V call is TRBV6-2 or TRBV6-3, the J call TRBJ2-3; D possibly corresponds to TRBD1 (5 bases). The CDR3 runs 16 residues. V lost 0 bases, J lost 2 bases, and 12 bases lay in between. Per the germline V gene, CDR1 is MNHEY and CDR2 is SVGEGT.

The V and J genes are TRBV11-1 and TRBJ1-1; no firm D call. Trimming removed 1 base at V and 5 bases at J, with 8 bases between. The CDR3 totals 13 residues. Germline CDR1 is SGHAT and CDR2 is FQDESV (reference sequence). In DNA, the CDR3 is TGTGCCAGCAGCTTAGACGGAGGGACTGAAGCTTTCTTT. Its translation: CASSLDGGTEAFF.

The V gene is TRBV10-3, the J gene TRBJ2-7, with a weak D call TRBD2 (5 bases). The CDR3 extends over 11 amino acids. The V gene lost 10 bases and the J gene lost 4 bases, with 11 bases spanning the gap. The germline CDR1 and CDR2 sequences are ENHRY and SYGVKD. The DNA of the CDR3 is TGTGCCAACGGCCCGGGGTACGAGCAGTACTTC. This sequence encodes CANGPGYEQYF.

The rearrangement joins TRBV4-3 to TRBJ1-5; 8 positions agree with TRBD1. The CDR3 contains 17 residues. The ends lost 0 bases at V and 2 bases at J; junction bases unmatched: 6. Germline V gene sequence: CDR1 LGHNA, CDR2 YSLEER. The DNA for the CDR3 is TGCGCCAGCAGCCAAGATCTCAGGGGGCCTCGCAATCAGCCCCAGCATTTT. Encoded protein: CASSQDLRGPRNQPQHF.

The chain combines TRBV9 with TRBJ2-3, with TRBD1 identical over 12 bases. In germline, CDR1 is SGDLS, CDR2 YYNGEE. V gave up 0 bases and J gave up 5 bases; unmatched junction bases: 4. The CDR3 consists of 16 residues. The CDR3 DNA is TGTGCCAGCAGCGTAGAGGGACAGGGGGCCGGAGATACGCAGTATTTT. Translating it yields CASSVEGQGAGDTQYF. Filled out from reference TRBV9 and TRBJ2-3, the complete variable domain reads DSGVTQTPKHLITATGQRVTLRCSPRSGDLSVYWYQQSLDQGLQFLIQYYNGEERAKGNILERFSAQQFPDLHSELNLSSLELGDSALYFCASSVEGQGAGDTQYFGPGTRLTVL.

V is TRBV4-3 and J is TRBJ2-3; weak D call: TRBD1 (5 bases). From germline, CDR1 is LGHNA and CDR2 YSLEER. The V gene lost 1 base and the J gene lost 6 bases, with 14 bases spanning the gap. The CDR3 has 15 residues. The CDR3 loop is CASSQGRAYKDTQYF. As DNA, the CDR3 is TGCGCCAGCAGCCAAGGCAGGGCTTACAAGGATACGCAGTATTTT.

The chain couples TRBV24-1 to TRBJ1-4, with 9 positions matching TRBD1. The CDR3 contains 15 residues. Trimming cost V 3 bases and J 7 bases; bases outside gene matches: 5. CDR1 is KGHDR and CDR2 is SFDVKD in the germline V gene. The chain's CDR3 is CATSDPGQGGEKLFF. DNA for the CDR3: TGTGCCACCAGTGATCCGGGACAGGGTGGTGAAAAACTGTTTTTT.

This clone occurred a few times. CDR3 region: CASSSVDTGSTIYF. CDR3 DNA: TGTGCCAGCAGCTCAGTTGACACCGGCAGCACCATATATTTT. The V call is TRBV7-9, the J call TRBJ1-3, with D hard to call. Germline V gene sequence: CDR1 SEHNR, CDR2 FQNEAQ (reference sequence). This CDR3 has 14 residues. Trimming shortened V by 4 bases and J by 9 bases, and 16 bases separated the two germline ends.

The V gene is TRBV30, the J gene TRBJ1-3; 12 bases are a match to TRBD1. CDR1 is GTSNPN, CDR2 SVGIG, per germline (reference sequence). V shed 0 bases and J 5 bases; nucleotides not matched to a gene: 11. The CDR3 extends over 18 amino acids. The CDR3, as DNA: TGTGCCTGGAGTGTTCTTCGCATGGGACAGGGGGCGAGAAACACCATATATTTT. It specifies CAWSVLRMGQGARNTIYF.

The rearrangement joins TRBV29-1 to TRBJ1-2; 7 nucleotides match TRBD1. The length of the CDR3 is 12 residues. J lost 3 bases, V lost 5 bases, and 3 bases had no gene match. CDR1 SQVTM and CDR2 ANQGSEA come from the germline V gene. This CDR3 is CSVRQGDYGYTF. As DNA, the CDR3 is TGCAGCGTTAGACAGGGCGACTATGGCTACACCTTC.

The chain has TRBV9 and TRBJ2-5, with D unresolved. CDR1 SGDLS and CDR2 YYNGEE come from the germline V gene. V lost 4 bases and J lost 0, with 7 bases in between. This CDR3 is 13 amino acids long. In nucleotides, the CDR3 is TGTGCCAGCAGCCTCGACTACCAAGAGACCCAGTACTTC. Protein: CASSLDYQETQYF.

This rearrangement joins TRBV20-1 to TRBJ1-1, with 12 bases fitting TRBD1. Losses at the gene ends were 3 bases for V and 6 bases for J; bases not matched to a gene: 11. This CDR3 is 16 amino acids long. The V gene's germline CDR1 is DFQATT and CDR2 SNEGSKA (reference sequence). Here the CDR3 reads CSASGTGGASRAEAFF. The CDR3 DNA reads TGCAGTGCTAGTGGGACAGGGGGCGCCTCTAGGGCTGAAGCTTTCTTT.

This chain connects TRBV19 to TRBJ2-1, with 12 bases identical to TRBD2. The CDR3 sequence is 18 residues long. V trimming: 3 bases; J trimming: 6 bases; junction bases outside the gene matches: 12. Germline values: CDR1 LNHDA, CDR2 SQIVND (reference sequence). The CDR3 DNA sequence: TGTGCCAGTAGTATGCCGGGCCAACTAGCGGGGGGTTCCAATGAGCAGTTCTTC. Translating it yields CASSMPGQLAGGSNEQFF.

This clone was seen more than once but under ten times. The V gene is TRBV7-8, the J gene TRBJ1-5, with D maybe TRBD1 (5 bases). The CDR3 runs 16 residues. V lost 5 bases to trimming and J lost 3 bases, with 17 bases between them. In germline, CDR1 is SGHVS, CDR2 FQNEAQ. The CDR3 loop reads CASSESFRQINQPQHF. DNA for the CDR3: TGTGCCAGCAGCGAATCTTTTAGACAGATCAATCAGCCCCAGCATTTT.

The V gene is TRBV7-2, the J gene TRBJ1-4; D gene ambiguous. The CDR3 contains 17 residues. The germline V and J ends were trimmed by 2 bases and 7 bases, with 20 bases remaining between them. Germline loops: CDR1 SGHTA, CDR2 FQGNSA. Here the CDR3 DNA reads TGTGCCAGCAGCTTAATTCGGTGGGTCCCGGGTGGTGAAAAACTGTTTTTT. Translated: CASSLIRWVPGGEKLFF.

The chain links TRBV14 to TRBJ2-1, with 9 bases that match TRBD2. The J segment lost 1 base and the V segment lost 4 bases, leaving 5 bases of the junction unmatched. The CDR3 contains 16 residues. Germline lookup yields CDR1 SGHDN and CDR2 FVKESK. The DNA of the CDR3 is TGTGCCAGCAGCCGGTGGACTAGCGTATCCTACAATGAGCAGTTCTTC. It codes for CASSRWTSVSYNEQFF.

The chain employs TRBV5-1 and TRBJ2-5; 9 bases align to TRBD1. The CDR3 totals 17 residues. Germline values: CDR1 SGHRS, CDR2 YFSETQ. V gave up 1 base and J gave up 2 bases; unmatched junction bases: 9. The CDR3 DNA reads TGCGCCAGCAGCTTGAACAGGGGGCTTATGAGTCAAGAGACCCAGTACTTC. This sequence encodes CASSLNRGLMSQETQYF.